This T cell receptor (beta chain) was sequenced for a study of T cells after yellow fever vaccination. Germline trimming cut 3 bases from V and 2 bases from J; bases unmatched to any gene: 4. This CDR3 is built from 15 residues. Per the germline V gene, CDR1 is LNHDA and CDR2 is SQIVND (reference sequence). TCRdb ran MiXCR on the 5' RACE reads and lists one entry per CDR3 protein. The data hold 610,000 or so distinct CDR3 sequences, with roughly an eighth observed a single time. The sample consisted of PBMCs, taken on the day of the yellow fever booster vaccination. The sequence was collected from a man aged 30 to 39 who received the YFV17D yellow fever vaccine. This sequence joins TRBV19 and TRBJ2-1; TRBD2 matches 7 bases. In nucleotides, the CDR3 is TGTGCCAGTAGTATGGGGACTACAACCTACAATGAGCAGTTCTTC. Translation gives CASSMGTTTYNEQFF.